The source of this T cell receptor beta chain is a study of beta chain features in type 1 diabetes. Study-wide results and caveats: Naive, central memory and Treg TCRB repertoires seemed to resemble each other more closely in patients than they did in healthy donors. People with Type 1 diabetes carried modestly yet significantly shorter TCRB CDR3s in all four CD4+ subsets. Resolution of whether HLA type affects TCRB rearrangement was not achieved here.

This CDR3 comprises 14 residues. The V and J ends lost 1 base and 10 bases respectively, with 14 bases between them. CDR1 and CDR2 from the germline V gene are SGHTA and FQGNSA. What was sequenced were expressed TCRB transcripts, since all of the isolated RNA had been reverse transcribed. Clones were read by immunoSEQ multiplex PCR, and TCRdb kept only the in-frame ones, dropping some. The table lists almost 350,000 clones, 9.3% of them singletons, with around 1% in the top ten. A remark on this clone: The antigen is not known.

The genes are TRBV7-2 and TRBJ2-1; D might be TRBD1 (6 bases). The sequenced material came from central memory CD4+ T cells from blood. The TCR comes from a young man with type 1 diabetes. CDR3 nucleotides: TGTGCCAGCAGCTTAGTCGCCGGACAGACCGAGCAGTTCTTC. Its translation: CASSLVAGQTEQFF.